This TCR beta chain stems from a study of cytotoxic CD8 clonotypes in ibrutinib-treated CLL. Background on the study: Partial responses numbered approximately 24 and complete responses 2; after a median about 68 months, roughly 14 stayed remitted and roughly twelve progressed. When averaged across all of the samples, the counts came to 255,043 productive templates and more than 85,000 productive rearrangements. Findings and limits, study-wide: Clonality went up at ibrutinib response and then declined back toward baseline at progression. Patients had baseline clonality above age-matched healthy donors, and this clonality moved with circulating CD8+ T-cell counts.

Concerning this clone itself: Its antigen is still unknown.

Produced via immunoSEQ multiplex PCR; TCRdb's table is partial and in-frame only. The sample has approximately 50,000 clones, about 70% seen once. The receptor was derived from a human donor with chronic lymphocytic leukemia. The source material was PBMCs, sampled after 12 months of ibrutinib treatment.

In DNA, the CDR3 is TGTGCCAGCAGTGCCAGGGTCCGGGAGACCCAGTACTTC. Protein product: CASSARVRETQYF. V is TRBV6-1 and J is TRBJ2-5, with D possibly matching TRBD1 (5 bases). CDR3 length: 13 amino acids. The V end lost 4 bases, the J end lost 5 bases, and 11 bases lay between the germline ends. The germline V gene has CDR1 MNHNS and CDR2 SASEGT.